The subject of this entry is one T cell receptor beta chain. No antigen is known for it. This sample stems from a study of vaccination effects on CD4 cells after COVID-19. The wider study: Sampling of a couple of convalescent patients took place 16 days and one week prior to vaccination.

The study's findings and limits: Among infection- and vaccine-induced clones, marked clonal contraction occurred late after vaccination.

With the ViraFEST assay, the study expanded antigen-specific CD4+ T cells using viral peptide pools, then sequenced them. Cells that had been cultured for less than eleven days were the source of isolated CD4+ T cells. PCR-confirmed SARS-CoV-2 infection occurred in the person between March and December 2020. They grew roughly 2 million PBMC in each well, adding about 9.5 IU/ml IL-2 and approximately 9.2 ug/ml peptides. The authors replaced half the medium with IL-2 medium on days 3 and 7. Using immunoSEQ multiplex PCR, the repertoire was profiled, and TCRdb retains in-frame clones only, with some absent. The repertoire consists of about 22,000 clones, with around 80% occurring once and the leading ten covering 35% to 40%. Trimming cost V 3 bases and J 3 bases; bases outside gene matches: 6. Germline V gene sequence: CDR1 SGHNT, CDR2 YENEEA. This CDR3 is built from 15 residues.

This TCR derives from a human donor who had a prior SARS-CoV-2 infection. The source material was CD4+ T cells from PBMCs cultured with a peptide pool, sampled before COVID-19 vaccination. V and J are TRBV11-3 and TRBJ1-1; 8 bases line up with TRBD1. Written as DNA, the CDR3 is TGTGCCAGCAGCTTTCGGACAGGGAGTGACACTGAAGCTTTCTTT. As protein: CASSFRTGSDTEAFF.